Below, 27 T cell receptor beta chains from the same sample are listed, as sequenced in a study of radiation and T cells in renal cell carcinoma. Time point in this sample: blood 4 weeks post-SBRT, at nephrectomy. Treatment denoted: 15 Gy SBRT to primary tumor, nephrectomy 4 weeks later. Here immunoSEQ multiplex PCR was the method, and the copy in TCRdb shows in-frame clones only, minus some. The sample holds around 170,000 clones, about 85% seen once. The source material was blood, sampled from a patient whose treatment included radiotherapy and nephrectomy. The receptors were sampled from a woman aged 50 to 65 with renal cell carcinoma.

This chain joins TRBV19 and TRBJ2-7, with 8 bases lining up with TRBD1. Germline values: CDR1 LNHDA, CDR2 SQIVND (reference sequence). The J segment lost 5 bases and the V segment lost 5 bases, leaving 8 bases of the junction unmatched. The CDR3 runs 14 residues. The CDR3: CASSPGTGPNEQYF. The CDR3 nucleotides read TGTGCCAGTAGTCCCGGGACAGGTCCCAACGAGCAGTACTTC.

This sequence joins TRBV6-1 and TRBJ1-5, with D possibly matching TRBD1 (5 bases). The ends were cut back, 7 bases at V and 3 bases at J, with 10 bases in the middle. The germline gives CDR1 MNHNS, CDR2 SASEGT. This CDR3 has 13 amino acids. Here the CDR3 reads CASTGLLNQPQHF. DNA of the CDR3: TGTGCCAGCACGGGGCTCCTCAATCAGCCCCAGCATTTT.

The CDR3 is CASSLVSWGDDYNEQFF. The CDR3 region has the DNA TGTGCCAGCAGCTTGGTGAGTTGGGGGGACGACTACAATGAGCAGTTCTTC. This chain connects TRBV5-6 to TRBJ2-1; D is possibly TRBD2 (6 bases). From germline, CDR1 is SGHDT and CDR2 YYEEEE. V lost 0 bases and J 3 bases, leaving 16 bases between the germline ends. CDR3 size: 17 residues. Full variable domain (outside the CDR3, taken from reference TRBV5-6 and TRBJ2-1): DAGVTQSPTHLIKTRGQQVTLRCSPKSGHDTVSWYQQALGQGPQFIFQYYEEEERQRGNFPDRFSGHQFPNYSSELNVNALLLGDSALYLCASSLVSWGDDYNEQFFGPGTRLTVL.

This chain links TRBV7-2 with TRBJ1-3; D uncertain. This CDR3 is 15 amino acids long. The germline V gene encodes CDR1 SGHTA and CDR2 FQGNSA. V lost 1 base and J 4 bases, leaving 11 bases between the germline ends. The CDR3 coding sequence is TGTGCCAGCAGCTTAGGGCAAATACAGGGAAACACCATATATTTT. Translation gives CASSLGQIQGNTIYF.

This chain's CDR3 is CASSSPGSYNEQFF. In DNA form, the CDR3 reads TGTGCCAGCAGCTCCCCGGGATCCTACAATGAGCAGTTCTTC. The chain is built from TRBV5-4 and TRBJ2-1; D perhaps matches TRBD2 (5 bases). The CDR3 runs 14 residues. In germline, CDR1 is SGHNT, CDR2 YYREEE (reference sequence). Trimming took 3 bases from V and 1 from J, leaving 8 bases between them.

The chain combines TRBV6-1 with TRBJ1-2; 9 bases map to TRBD1. Germline V gives CDR1 MNHNS, CDR2 SASEGT. The length of the CDR3 is 15 residues. Germline trimming cut 6 bases from V and 6 bases from J; bases unmatched to any gene: 11. CDR3 DNA sequence: TGTGCCAGCAGGCCCGTCTCACAGGGGGCCAATGGCTACACCTTC. This encodes CASRPVSQGANGYTF.

The chain has TRBV2 and TRBJ2-5; D possibly matches TRBD1 or TRBD2 (5 bases each). The germline CDR1 and CDR2 sequences are SNHLY and FYNNEI. V lost 6 bases and J 1 base, leaving 9 bases between the germline ends. The CDR3 is 13 amino acids. The CDR3 DNA sequence: TGTGCCAGCAGGAGGGACCTCCAAGAGACCCAGTACTTC. Its translation is CASRRDLQETQYF.

The chain recombines TRBV5-5 with TRBJ2-5; D gene unclear. The CDR3 spans 16 residues. Trimming took 5 bases from V and 5 from J, leaving 22 bases between them. Germline V gene sequence: CDR1 SGHKS, CDR2 YYEKEE (reference sequence). The CDR3 loop reads CASRSESPGLGETQYF. As DNA, the CDR3 is TGTGCCAGCAGATCCGAGTCCCCGGGTCTAGGGGAGACCCAGTACTTC. Full variable domain (outside the CDR3, taken from reference TRBV5-5 and TRBJ2-5): DAGVTQSPTHLIKTRGQQVTLRCSPISGHKSVSWYQQVLGQGPQFIFQYYEKEERGRGNFPDRFSARQFPNYSSELNVNALLLGDSALYLCASRSESPGLGETQYFGPGTRLLVL.

This chain uses TRBV6-5 with TRBJ1-6; D remains ambiguous. This CDR3 contains 13 residues. V was pared by 4 bases and J by 7 bases, with 8 bases between. The germline CDR1 and CDR2 sequences are MNHEY and SVGAGI. DNA of the CDR3: TGTGCCAGCAGTTTTAGACTGAATTCACCCCTCCACTTT. It is translated as CASSFRLNSPLHF.

V usage is TRBV4-2 and J usage is TRBJ2-1; no reliable D call. Germline CDR1 and CDR2: LGHNA and YNFKEQ. The CDR3 is 13 amino acids. Trimming removed 3 bases at V and 8 bases at J, with 11 bases between. The CDR3 DNA reads TGTGCCAGCAGCCAGGCCATTTGGGATGAGCAGTTCTTC. The encoded protein is CASSQAIWDEQFF.

The chain combines TRBV5-6 with TRBJ1-2; D uncertain. The germline gives CDR1 SGHDT, CDR2 YYEEEE. Trimming shortened V by 4 bases and J by 4 bases, and 11 bases separated the two germline ends. The CDR3 is 13 residues long. The CDR3 loop reads CASSASPLYGYTF. Here the CDR3 DNA reads TGTGCCAGCAGCGCAAGTCCCCTCTATGGCTACACCTTC.

The chain recombines TRBV19 with TRBJ1-1, with 8 positions matching TRBD1. V lost 6 bases, J lost 0 bases, and 6 bases stayed unmatched. Per the germline V gene, CDR1 is LNHDA and CDR2 is SQIVND (reference sequence). This CDR3 spans 15 amino acids. In DNA form, the CDR3 reads TGTGCCAGTAGATATCCAGGGGGCATGAACACTGAAGCTTTCTTT. It yields the protein CASRYPGGMNTEAFF. Full variable domain (remainder filled in from reference TRBV19 and TRBJ1-1): DGGITQSPKYLFRKEGQNVTLSCEQNLNHDAMYWYRQDPGQGLRLIYYSQIVNDFQKGDIAEGYSVSREKKESFPLTVTSAQKNPTAFYLCASRYPGGMNTEAFFGQGTRLTVV.

The V gene is TRBV4-1, the J gene TRBJ2-7; D tentatively fits TRBD1 or TRBD2 (5 bases each). V lost 1 base to trimming and J lost 2 bases, with 9 bases between them. Germline loops: CDR1 MGHRA, CDR2 YSYEKL. The CDR3 is 14 amino acids. CDR3 DNA: TGCGCCAGCAGCCAAGGAGGGGCCACCTACGAGCAGTACTTC. This gives the protein CASSQGGATYEQYF.

The rearrangement joins TRBV27 to TRBJ2-6, with 11 nucleotides matching TRBD2. Trimming at V came to 5 bases and at J to 2 bases, leaving 11 bases not matched to a gene. This CDR3 is 19 amino acids long. Germline CDR1 reads MNHEY; CDR2 reads SMNVEV (reference sequence). For the CDR3, the DNA is TGTGCCAGCAGTCTCCTGCGTAGCGGGGGGGCGGCTGGGGCCAACGTCCTGACTTTC. It specifies CASSLLRSGGAAGANVLTF.

A note on this clone: In the same sample, other DNA sequences code for this CDR3. CDR3 protein: CASSSPSTDTQYF. The CDR3, as DNA: TGTGCCAGCAGCTCCCCAAGCACAGATACGCAGTATTTT. The chain couples TRBV7-2 to TRBJ2-3; D gene ambiguous. There are 13 residues in the CDR3. V was clipped by 4 bases and J by 0 bases, with 5 bases between them. The germline gives CDR1 SGHTA, CDR2 FQGNSA.

The genes are TRBV6-6 and TRBJ1-1; 9 nucleotides agree with TRBD1. From germline, CDR1 is MNHNY and CDR2 SVGAGI (reference sequence). Trimming removed 6 bases from V and 6 bases from J; junction bases left unmatched: 8. CDR3 length equals 14 residues. The DNA for the CDR3 is TGTGCCAGCAGCCTGGGGACAGGGCAGTCTGAAGCTTTCTTT. This gives the protein CASSLGTGQSEAFF.

This rearrangement joins TRBV6-5 to TRBJ2-3; D remains ambiguous. Trimming took off 7 bases at V and 4 bases at J, with 6 bases between the two ends. Germline loops: CDR1 MNHEY, CDR2 SVGAGI. This CDR3 has 11 residues. The CDR3 sequence is CASTRADTQYF. For the CDR3, the DNA is TGTGCCAGCACCCGGGCAGATACGCAGTATTTT.

The chain has TRBV10-3 and TRBJ2-1; 8 nucleotides match TRBD2. Germline CDR1 ENHRY, CDR2 SYGVKD. The CDR3 consists of 14 residues. Unmatched junction bases numbered 9, after V lost 6 bases and J lost 8 bases. This CDR3 reads CAIRSGSQGDEQFF. CDR3 nucleotide sequence: TGTGCCATCAGGAGCGGGAGCCAAGGGGATGAGCAGTTCTTC.

The rearrangement links TRBV5-4 to TRBJ1-2; 7 nucleotides align to TRBD1. The CDR3 spans 13 residues. With 3 bases clipped from V and 6 bases from J, the junction kept 5 bases outside the gene matches. Germline-derived CDR1 and CDR2 are SGHNT and YYREEE (reference sequence). The CDR3 loop reads CASSSDRRDGYTF. CDR3 in DNA: TGTGCCAGCAGCTCGGACAGGAGGGATGGCTACACCTTC.

The chain links TRBV5-1 to TRBJ1-1; the D gene is possibly TRBD1 (5 bases). The CDR3 is 15 residues long. The ends were cut back, 0 bases at V and 1 base at J, with 10 bases in the middle. CDR1 and CDR2 (germline): SGHRS, YFSETQ. CDR3 nucleotides: TGCGCCAGCAGCTTGGATGCAGGGCCGAACACTGAAGCTTTCTTT. The encoded protein is CASSLDAGPNTEAFF.

This clone was counted between two and nine times. The same CDR3 can be traced to other DNA sequences in this sample. The CDR3 sequence is CASSIAGSPLHF. The CDR3 DNA is TGTGCCAGTAGTATAGCCGGCTCACCCCTCCACTTT. The chain is built from TRBV19 and TRBJ1-6; D remains ambiguous. The CDR3 has 12 residues. Looked up from germline, CDR1 is LNHDA and CDR2 is SQIVND (reference sequence). The V and J ends lost 1 base and 10 bases respectively, with 5 bases between them.

As DNA, the CDR3 is TGTGCCAGCAGCCACGGCAGGGAGGACGGCTACACCTTC. Its translation is CASSHGREDGYTF. The rearrangement links TRBV7-9 to TRBJ1-2, with D possibly matching TRBD1 (5 bases). The germline CDR1 and CDR2 sequences are SEHNR and FQNEAQ (reference sequence). This CDR3 spans 13 amino acids. V lost 5 bases and J lost 8, with 15 bases in between.

The genes are TRBV6-1 and TRBJ2-7; weak D call: TRBD1 (6 bases). Trimming pared 11 bases from V and 6 bases from J, leaving 20 bases between. The CDR3 length is 13 residues. In germline, CDR1 is MNHNS, CDR2 SASEGT. CDR3 nucleotides: TGTGCCGCAACCGGTGTCAGGGGTGGCGAGCAGTACTTC. This translates into CAATGVRGGEQYF.

The chain employs TRBV5-1 and TRBJ1-5, with unresolved D. Germline lookup yields CDR1 SGHRS and CDR2 YFSETQ. Trimming pared 0 bases from V and 7 bases from J, leaving 8 bases between. The CDR3 has 13 residues. The CDR3 DNA is TGCGCCAGCAGCTTGGGTTCGAGCCAGCCCCAGCATTTT. It yields the protein CASSLGSSQPQHF.

Concerning this clone: Its ends do not fully match the called genes, so a read error is possible. This rearrangement joins TRBV7-7 to TRBJ2-2, with 7 nucleotides matching TRBD1. The CDR3 loop spans 16 amino acids. Germline CDR1 SSHAT, CDR2 FNYEAQ (reference sequence). The CDR3 coding sequence is TGTGCTAGCAGCTTAGCCGACAGGGCGGCACCCGGGGAGCTGTTTTTT. It specifies CASSLADRAAPGELFF.

This rearrangement joins TRBV6-6 to TRBJ1-1; D is unresolved. CDR3 length: 13 residues. The germline gives CDR1 MNHNY, CDR2 SVGAGI (reference sequence). Trimming stripped 5 bases from V and 1 base from J, with 8 bases between. CDR3 DNA: TGTGCCAGCAGTGGGGTGGGGAACACTGAAGCTTTCTTT. It codes for CASSGVGNTEAFF.

The J gene is TRBJ1-1, the V gene TRBV20-1; D call uncertain. V gave up 5 bases and J gave up 7 bases, with 8 bases separating them. The CDR3 has 10 amino acids. Germline CDR1 DFQATT, CDR2 SNEGSKA (reference sequence). The CDR3 DNA reads as TGCAGTGCTTCTAATAGTGAAGCTTTCTTT. Translation: CSASNSEAFF.